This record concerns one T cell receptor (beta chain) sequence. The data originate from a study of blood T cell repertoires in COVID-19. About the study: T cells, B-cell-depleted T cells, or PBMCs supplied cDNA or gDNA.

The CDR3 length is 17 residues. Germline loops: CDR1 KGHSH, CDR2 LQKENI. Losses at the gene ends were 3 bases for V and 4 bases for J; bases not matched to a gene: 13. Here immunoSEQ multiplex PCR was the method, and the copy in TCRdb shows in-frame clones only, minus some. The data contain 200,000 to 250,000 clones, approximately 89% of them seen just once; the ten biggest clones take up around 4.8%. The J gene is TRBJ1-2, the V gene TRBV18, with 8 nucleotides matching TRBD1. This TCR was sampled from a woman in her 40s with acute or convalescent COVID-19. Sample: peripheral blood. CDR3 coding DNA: TGTGCCAGCTCACCTCGGGCAGGGGGCCCTGATGGCTATGGCTACACCTTC. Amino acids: CASSPRAGGPDGYGYTF.